Sequencing of this TCR beta chain was carried out in a study of cytomegalovirus exposure and HLA in healthy donors. This clone was picked up one time. Its antigen is still unknown. TCRdb's table, derived via immunoSEQ multiplex PCR, lists solely in-frame clones and lacks some. The repertoire holds about 110,000 clones, roughly 90% seen once, with approximately 2% in the top ten. Findings and caveats of the study: The majority of TCR sequences were rare, yet some public TCRs appeared in many donors.

The sequence came from a woman in her late teens or twenties in good health and CMV-seronegative. Sample: PBMCs.

The CDR3 DNA sequence: TGTGCCAGTCGAAGGGACACCCCCACCGGGGAGCTGTTTTTT. It specifies CASRRDTPTGELFF. V is TRBV27 and J is TRBJ2-2, with D perhaps TRBD1 (6 bases). Germline CDR1 MNHEY, CDR2 SMNVEV (reference sequence). Between the trimmed V and J ends, which lost 9 bases and 4 bases, there was a span of 15 bases. The length of the CDR3 is 14 residues.